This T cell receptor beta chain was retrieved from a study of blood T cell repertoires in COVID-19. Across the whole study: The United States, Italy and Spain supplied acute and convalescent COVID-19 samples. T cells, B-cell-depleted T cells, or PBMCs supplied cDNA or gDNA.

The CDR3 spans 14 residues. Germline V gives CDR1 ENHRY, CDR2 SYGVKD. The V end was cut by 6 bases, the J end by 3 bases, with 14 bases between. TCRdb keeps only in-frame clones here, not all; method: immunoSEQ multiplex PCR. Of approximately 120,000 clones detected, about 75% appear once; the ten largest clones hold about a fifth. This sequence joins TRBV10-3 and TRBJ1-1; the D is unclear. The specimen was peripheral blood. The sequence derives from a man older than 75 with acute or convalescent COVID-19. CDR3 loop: CAISSALADTEAFF. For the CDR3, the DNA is TGTGCCATCAGCTCCGCCCTGGCAGACACTGAAGCTTTCTTT.